These 11 T cell receptor beta chains originate from one sample sequenced in a study of cytomegalovirus exposure and HLA in healthy donors. The PCR made use of 60 Vbeta and 13 Jbeta primers. The repertoire was sequenced with immunoSEQ multiplex PCR; TCRdb's copy has only in-frame clones and lacks some. The data show under 200,000 clones, roughly 75% seen once. Sequencing was performed on PBMCs. These receptors came from a man aged 40-55 years in good health and CMV-seronegative.

Only a few counts were recorded for this clone. V is TRBV7-2 and J is TRBJ2-1, with TRBD2 as a possible D gene (6 bases). V lost 2 bases, J lost 0 bases, and 14 bases lay in between. Germline-derived CDR1 and CDR2 are SGHTA and FQGNSA. The CDR3 length is 17 residues. CDR3 residues: CASSLRLATSSYNEQFF. CDR3 nucleotide sequence: TGTGCCAGCAGCTTACGGCTAGCGACAAGCTCCTACAATGAGCAGTTCTTC.

This chain links TRBV7-8 with TRBJ2-3, with 8 nucleotides matching TRBD1. After removal of 2 bases from V and 1 base from J, the junction contained 5 bases not matched to a gene. CDR3 length: 16 amino acids. The germline V gene encodes CDR1 SGHVS and CDR2 FQNEAQ. The DNA for the CDR3 is TGTGCCAGCAGCTTACCCGGACAGGGTCGCACAGATACGCAGTATTTT. This codes for CASSLPGQGRTDTQYF.

This clone occurred a few times. The J gene is TRBJ1-3, the V gene TRBV7-9, with D hard to call. Trimming took 3 bases from V and 0 from J, leaving 15 bases between them. The CDR3 extends over 17 amino acids. Per the germline V gene, CDR1 is SEHNR and CDR2 is FQNEAQ (reference sequence). The CDR3 sequence is CASSLQSGRPSGNTIYF. In DNA form, the CDR3 reads TGTGCCAGCAGCTTGCAGTCAGGAAGACCCTCTGGAAACACCATATATTTT.

This rearrangement joins TRBV10-1 to TRBJ1-5; possibly TRBD1 for D (5 bases). Trimming cost V 0 bases and J 2 bases, with 11 bases left between them. CDR1 is WNHNN, CDR2 SYGVQD, per germline (reference sequence). The CDR3 runs to 16 residues. CDR3 DNA sequence: TGCGCCAGCAGTGAGTCGCGGGACTGGGGCAATCAGCCCCAGCATTTT. It specifies CASSESRDWGNQPQHF.

This clone was seen only once. The chain is built from TRBV7-2 and TRBJ2-7; D uncertain. The CDR3 is made up of 16 amino acids. Germline CDR1 reads SGHTA; CDR2 reads FQGNSA. V lost 2 bases and J 1 base, leaving 15 bases between the germline ends. CDR3 nucleotides: TGTGCCAGCAGCTTATCTTCCGGCGGTCCTTCCTACGAGCAGTACTTC. It is translated as CASSLSSGGPSYEQYF.

There are a few counts of this clone. The CDR3 nucleotides read TGTGCCAGCAGCTTGCTCAGGGTCGACTATGGCTACACCTTC. It translates to CASSLLRVDYGYTF. The chain uses TRBV7-9 and TRBJ1-2, with a weak D call TRBD1 (5 bases). The ends were cut back, 3 bases at V and 3 bases at J, with 11 bases in the middle. Looked up from germline, CDR1 is SEHNR and CDR2 is FQNEAQ (reference sequence). CDR3 size: 14 residues.

This chain uses TRBV18 with TRBJ1-5; 7 bases map to TRBD1. V was clipped by 1 base and J by 6 bases; unmatched bases: 6. The CDR3 spans 15 residues. Germline values: CDR1 KGHSH, CDR2 LQKENI. This chain's CDR3 is CASSPRGDRLQPQHF. The CDR3 DNA reads as TGTGCCAGCTCACCACGGGGGGACAGACTTCAGCCCCAGCATTTT.

The chain has TRBV18 and TRBJ2-7, with 8 bases matching TRBD1. The V gene's germline CDR1 is KGHSH and CDR2 LQKENI. The CDR3 covers 15 residues. V lost 3 bases to trimming and J lost 2 bases; unmatched junction nucleotides: 6. The CDR3 DNA reads TGTGCCAGCTCACCCGGGGACAGGTTAACCTACGAGCAGTACTTC. Translation gives CASSPGDRLTYEQYF.

This clone has more than one count but fewer than ten. The gene calls are TRBV11-3 and TRBJ1-4; D possibly corresponds to TRBD1 (6 bases). The CDR3 is made up of 15 amino acids. V was trimmed by 4 bases and J by 8 bases, leaving 17 bases between them. CDR1 and CDR2 from the germline V gene are SGHNT and YENEEA. The CDR3 loop is CASSSNDRFGEKLFF. The CDR3, as DNA: TGTGCCAGCAGCTCAAACGACAGGTTCGGCGAAAAACTGTTTTTT.

The chain employs TRBV5-4 and TRBJ2-7, with D hard to call. V lost 3 bases and J lost 0, with 4 bases in between. Looked up from germline, CDR1 is SGHNT and CDR2 is YYREEE (reference sequence). This CDR3 has 12 residues. DNA for the CDR3: TGTGCCAGCAGCTACAACTCCTACGAGCAGTACTTC. Encoded protein: CASSYNSYEQYF.

The J gene is TRBJ2-5, the V gene TRBV29-1; maybe TRBD2 (6 bases). V was shortened by 6 bases and J by 5 bases, with 22 bases between the two germline ends. The CDR3 loop spans 15 amino acids. Germline V gene lookup returns CDR1 SQVTM and CDR2 ANQGSEA. The CDR3: CSVSQGAGFAETQYF. CDR3 DNA sequence: TGCAGCGTCTCTCAAGGAGCGGGCTTTGCCGAGACCCAGTACTTC.